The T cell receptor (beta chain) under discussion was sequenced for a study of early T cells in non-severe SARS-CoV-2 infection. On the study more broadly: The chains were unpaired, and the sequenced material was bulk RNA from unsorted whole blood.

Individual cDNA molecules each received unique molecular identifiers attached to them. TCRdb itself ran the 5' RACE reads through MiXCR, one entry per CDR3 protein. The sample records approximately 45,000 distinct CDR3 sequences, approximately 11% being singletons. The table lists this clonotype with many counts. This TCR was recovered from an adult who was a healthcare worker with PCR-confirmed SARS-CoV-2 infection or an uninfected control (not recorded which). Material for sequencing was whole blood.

The DNA of the CDR3 is TGTGCCAGCAGTCACGGACAGGGGGTGATTGGCTACACCTTC. It codes for CASSHGQGVIGYTF. V gene TRBV6-6 combines with J gene TRBJ1-2, with 10 positions matching TRBD1. Per the germline V gene, CDR1 is MNHNY and CDR2 is SVGAGI (reference sequence). V gave up 5 bases and J gave up 7 bases; unmatched junction bases: 7. The CDR3 extends over 14 amino acids.